This T cell receptor (beta chain) emerged from a study of blood T cell repertoires in COVID-19. In the study overall: The study drew acute and convalescent COVID-19 samples from the United States, Italy and Spain.

The repertoire was sequenced with immunoSEQ multiplex PCR; TCRdb's copy has only in-frame clones and lacks some. Here the sample spans about 260,000 clones, less than 90% being singletons. The source material was peripheral blood. The source of this sequence is a man aged 55-75 years with acute or convalescent COVID-19.

In nucleotides, the CDR3 is TGTGCCAGCAGTACCCGGGGAACCCAGCCCCAGCATTTT. It specifies CASSTRGTQPQHF. This sequence joins TRBV27 and TRBJ1-5; D is ambiguous. The germline V gene has CDR1 MNHEY and CDR2 SMNVEV (reference sequence). V was shortened by 5 bases and J by 7 bases, with 12 bases between the two germline ends. The CDR3 consists of 13 residues.